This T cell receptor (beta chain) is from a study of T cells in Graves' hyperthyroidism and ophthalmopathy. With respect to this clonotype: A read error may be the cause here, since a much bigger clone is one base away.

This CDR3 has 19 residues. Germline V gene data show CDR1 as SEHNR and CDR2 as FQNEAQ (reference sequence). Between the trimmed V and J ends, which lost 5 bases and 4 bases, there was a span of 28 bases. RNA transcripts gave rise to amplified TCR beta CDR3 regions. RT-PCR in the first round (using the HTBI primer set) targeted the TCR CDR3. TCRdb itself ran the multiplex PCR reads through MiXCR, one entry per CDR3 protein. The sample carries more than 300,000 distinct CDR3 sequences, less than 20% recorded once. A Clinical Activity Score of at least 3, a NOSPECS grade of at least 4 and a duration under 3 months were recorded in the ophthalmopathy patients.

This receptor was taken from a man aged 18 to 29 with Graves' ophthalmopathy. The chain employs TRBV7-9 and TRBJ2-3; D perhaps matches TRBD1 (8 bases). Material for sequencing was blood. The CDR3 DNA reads TGTGCCAGCAGCACACCGCTGCGAGCGGGACAGGAGGCTCCAGATACGCAGTATTTT. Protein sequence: CASSTPLRAGQEAPDTQYF.